These 12 T cell receptor beta chains share one sample of origin, sequenced in a study of cytomegalovirus exposure and HLA in healthy donors. PCR used 60 Vbeta primers and 13 Jbeta primers. Libraries were prepared by immunoSEQ multiplex PCR; TCRdb keeps only in-frame clonotypes and omits some of them. The repertoire holds under 200,000 clones, roughly 71% seen once, with just under 3% in the top ten. The sample was PBMCs. The receptor source for this set is a woman between 50 and 59 years old in good health and CMV-seropositive.

This sequence joins TRBV11-2 and TRBJ1-6; D is unclear. Germline V gene lookup returns CDR1 SGHAT and CDR2 FQNNGV. The CDR3 totals 13 residues. V lost 5 bases and J 9 bases, leaving 11 bases between the germline ends. The CDR3 loop reads CASSTPGFSPLHF. The CDR3 DNA follows: TGTGCCAGCAGCACCCCAGGCTTTTCACCCCTCCACTTT.

There are a few counts of this clone. The rearrangement links TRBV5-6 to TRBJ1-1; 10 nucleotides align to TRBD1. The CDR3 runs to 15 residues. The V gene's germline CDR1 is SGHDT and CDR2 YYEEEE. V was clipped by 3 bases and J by 7 bases; unmatched bases: 9. The DNA for the CDR3 is TGTGCCAGCAGCTCGACAGGGGGCTTTGAGGATGAAGCTTTCTTT. Its translation is CASSSTGGFEDEAFF.

V and J are TRBV6-6 and TRBJ2-2, with D maybe TRBD1 (6 bases). From germline, CDR1 is MNHNY and CDR2 SVGAGI (reference sequence). V lost 6 bases to trimming and J lost 0 bases, with 14 bases between them. This CDR3 has 16 residues. The CDR3 protein is CASSGLGTTNTGELFF. The CDR3 nucleotides read TGTGCCAGCAGCGGGTTAGGGACAACGAACACCGGGGAGCTGTTTTTT.

The chain links TRBV5-1 to TRBJ2-2; 9 bases are a match to TRBD1. Trimming removed 4 bases from V and 5 bases from J; junction bases left unmatched: 6. The germline V gene has CDR1 SGHRS and CDR2 YFSETQ. The CDR3 extends over 15 amino acids. Written as DNA, the CDR3 is TGCGCCAGCAGCCCTCGGACAGGGGAAACCGGGGAGCTGTTTTTT. Translated, it gives CASSPRTGETGELFF.

This chain joins TRBV10-3 and TRBJ2-7; 8 nucleotides agree with TRBD1. The CDR3 runs to 13 residues. V lost 4 bases to trimming and J lost 5 bases; unmatched junction nucleotides: 4. CDR1 is ENHRY and CDR2 is SYGVKD in the germline V gene. The CDR3 DNA sequence: TGTGCCATCAGTGGGACAGGGCAGGACGAGCAGTACTTC. It specifies CAISGTGQDEQYF.

The chain recombines TRBV7-2 with TRBJ2-5; 11 bases align to TRBD2. The CDR3 is made up of 16 amino acids. In germline, CDR1 is SGHTA, CDR2 FQGNSA. With V trimmed by 5 bases and J by 4 bases, 9 bases remained unmatched. CDR3 in DNA: TGTGCCAGCAGCGAAATTAGCGGGGGGGCCCTAGAGACCCAGTACTTC. Translating gives CASSEISGGALETQYF.

V gene TRBV28 combines with J gene TRBJ1-2, with 7 bases fitting TRBD1. Germline V CDR1 and CDR2: MDHEN, SYDVKM. V was clipped by 5 bases and J by 8 bases; unmatched bases: 5. This CDR3 region has 12 residues. CDR3 sequence (DNA): TGTGCCAGCAGTACCCAAGGGGGCGGCTACACCTTC. This sequence encodes CASSTQGGGYTF.

The chain carries TRBV7-8 and TRBJ2-3, with 7 bases identical to TRBD2. CDR1 is SGHVS, CDR2 FQNEAQ, per germline. The V and J ends lost 5 bases and 8 bases, in that order; junction bases with no gene match: 13. CDR3 size: 15 residues. The CDR3 protein is CASSPLGGGGGTQYF. The DNA of the CDR3 is TGTGCCAGCAGCCCCCTAGGAGGTGGGGGGGGTACGCAGTATTTT.

The V call is TRBV5-4, the J call TRBJ2-4; TRBD2 might be the D (5 bases). The ends were cut back, 2 bases at V and 3 bases at J, with 6 bases in the middle. Per germline, CDR1 SGHNT and CDR2 YYREEE (reference sequence). CDR3 length equals 13 residues. This CDR3 reads CASSFEGKNIQYF. The DNA of the CDR3 is TGTGCCAGCAGCTTCGAGGGCAAAAACATTCAGTACTTC.

This clone occurred a few times. The chain is built from TRBV2 and TRBJ2-5; D uncertain. Between the trimmed V and J ends, which lost 8 bases and 2 bases, there was a span of 15 bases. Germline V gives CDR1 SNHLY, CDR2 FYNNEI. The CDR3 is made up of 14 amino acids. The CDR3 nucleotides read TGTGCCAGCTCTCCCTCCGGGTTTCAAGAGACCCAGTACTTC. Its translation: CASSPSGFQETQYF. The full variable domain, its missing parts supplied by reference TRBV2 and TRBJ2-5, is EPEVTQTPSHQVTQMGQEVILRCVPISNHLYFYWYRQILGQKVEFLVSFYNNEISEKSEIFDDQFSVERPDGSNFTLKIRSTKLEDSAMYFCASSPSGFQETQYFGPGTRLLVL.

This clone was detected only a few times. This sequence joins TRBV4-1 and TRBJ1-6; D is uncertain. The CDR3 is 16 amino acids. Trimming cost V 0 bases and J 5 bases, with 11 bases left between them. CDR1 is MGHRA, CDR2 YSYEKL, per germline. The CDR3 sequence: CASSQETGRNNSPLHF. In nucleotides, the CDR3 is TGCGCCAGCAGCCAAGAGACCGGCAGGAATAATTCACCCCTCCACTTT.

V and J are TRBV10-3 and TRBJ1-2, with unresolved D. Germline V gives CDR1 ENHRY, CDR2 SYGVKD. The V end lost 0 bases, the J end lost 6 bases, and 11 bases lay between the germline ends. The CDR3 totals 14 residues. The CDR3 loop is CAISESTRSDGYTF. DNA of the CDR3: TGTGCCATCAGTGAGTCGACCAGGTCCGATGGCTACACCTTC.